The 30 T cell receptor beta chains given below trace back to one sample, sequenced in a study of cytomegalovirus exposure and HLA in healthy donors. This PCR relied on a set of 60 Vbeta primers and 13 Jbeta primers. Some clones are missing from TCRdb's copy, which holds only in-frame ones; the method was immunoSEQ multiplex PCR. The sample has about 160,000 clones, around four fifths seen once. Sequences were obtained from PBMCs. Receptors originate from a man aged 50 to 59 in good health and CMV-seropositive.

This clone has only one observation. The J gene is TRBJ1-5, the V gene TRBV19, with D possibly TRBD1 on 5 matching bases. Germline values: CDR1 LNHDA, CDR2 SQIVND (reference sequence). The V end lost 7 bases, the J end lost 0 bases, and 22 bases lay between the germline ends. The CDR3 contains 18 residues. CDR3 sequence reads: CASTRRGGDVYSNQPQHF. In DNA, the CDR3 is TGTGCCAGTACCCGCCGCGGAGGGGACGTCTATAGCAATCAGCCCCAGCATTTT.

This chain joins TRBV7-8 and TRBJ2-3, with TRBD1 identical over 11 bases. V shed 5 bases, J shed 1 base, and the junction held 8 bases outside the gene matches. The CDR3 extends over 17 amino acids. Germline loops: CDR1 SGHVS, CDR2 FQNEAQ. The CDR3 protein is CASSGGQGVSGTDTQYF. Written as DNA, the CDR3 is TGTGCCAGCAGCGGGGGACAGGGGGTGTCGGGCACAGATACGCAGTATTTT.

V gene TRBV4-2 combines with J gene TRBJ1-4; 7 bases fit TRBD1. Germline V gene lookup returns CDR1 LGHNA and CDR2 YNFKEQ. This CDR3 has 15 amino acids. The V gene end was trimmed by 0 bases and the J gene end by 8 bases; junction bases not matched to a gene: 6. CDR3 DNA sequence: TGTGCCAGCAGCCAAGATTTAAGGGGGCGGGAAAAACTGTTTTTT. Protein sequence: CASSQDLRGREKLFF.

The V gene is TRBV18, the J gene TRBJ1-5; D possibly corresponds to TRBD1 (5 bases). The CDR3 totals 14 residues. Germline V lookup: CDR1 KGHSH, CDR2 LQKENI. Trimming left V 5 bases short and J 3 bases short, with 11 bases between. The CDR3 is CASSVGQYNQPQHF. The DNA for the CDR3 is TGTGCCAGCTCAGTGGGGCAGTACAATCAGCCCCAGCATTTT.

This chain joins TRBV18 and TRBJ1-1; 7 nucleotides agree with TRBD1. This CDR3 spans 13 amino acids. CDR1 and CDR2 from the germline V gene are KGHSH and LQKENI. Germline trimming cut 3 bases from V and 8 bases from J; bases unmatched to any gene: 6. Written as DNA, the CDR3 is TGTGCCAGCTCACCTCCGGGACAGAGGGAAGCTTTCTTT. Protein product: CASSPPGQREAFF.

V usage is TRBV7-2 and J usage is TRBJ2-5; TRBD1 might be the D (5 bases). Germline CDR1 SGHTA, CDR2 FQGNSA. This CDR3 is built from 14 residues. The V end lost 3 bases, the J end lost 2 bases, and 10 bases lay between the germline ends. CDR3 DNA sequence: TGTGCCAGCAGCTTTGGCAGGGTACAAGAGACCCAGTACTTC. Translation: CASSFGRVQETQYF.

The genes are TRBV19 and TRBJ2-3, with 11 bases aligning to TRBD2. V was clipped by 10 bases and J by 4 bases; unmatched bases: 4. This CDR3 is built from 13 residues. Germline V gene lookup returns CDR1 LNHDA and CDR2 SQIVND (reference sequence). The CDR3 spells CATALAGADTQYF. CDR3 nucleotide sequence: TGTGCCACCGCACTAGCGGGAGCAGATACGCAGTATTTT.

The chain couples TRBV7-9 to TRBJ1-4; D is undetermined. The length of the CDR3 is 16 residues. Trimming took off 2 bases at V and 0 bases at J, with 10 bases between the two ends. Germline V gene data show CDR1 as SEHNR and CDR2 as FQNEAQ (reference sequence). The CDR3 DNA reads TGTGCCAGCAGCTTAATATCGGGGACAACTAATGAAAAACTGTTTTTT. It is translated as CASSLISGTTNEKLFF.

This clone was seen a handful of times. The chain combines TRBV25-1 with TRBJ2-2, with TRBD1 matching over 8 bases. V was pared by 7 bases and J by 4 bases, with 5 bases of the junction left unmatched. This CDR3 region has 14 residues. CDR1 and CDR2 (germline): MGHDK, SYGVNS. The chain's CDR3 is CASTRTGFTGELFF. The CDR3, as DNA: TGTGCCAGCACCAGGACAGGGTTCACCGGGGAGCTGTTTTTT.

The chain recombines TRBV30 with TRBJ2-2; TRBD2 aligns across 12 bases. J lost 2 bases, V lost 4 bases, and 5 bases had no gene match. CDR1 GTSNPN and CDR2 SVGIG come from the germline V gene (reference sequence). The CDR3 is 16 amino acids. The CDR3 spells CAWTGLAGLNTGELFF. In DNA form, the CDR3 reads TGTGCCTGGACCGGACTAGCGGGACTCAACACCGGGGAGCTGTTTTTT.

This chain connects TRBV28 to TRBJ2-7; 10 nucleotides match TRBD1. This CDR3 region has 16 residues. V lost 4 bases and J lost 2; bases outside the gene matches: 8. Germline V gene lookup returns CDR1 MDHEN and CDR2 SYDVKM. Here the CDR3 DNA reads TGTGCCAGCAGTTCCCCCTTTGGACAGGGGGCCTACGAGCAGTACTTC. Translation: CASSSPFGQGAYEQYF.

The CDR3 sequence: CAWSVTAGGRNIQYF. CDR3 bases: TGTGCCTGGAGTGTCACGGCGGGTGGGAGAAACATTCAGTACTTC. The chain links TRBV30 to TRBJ2-4; maybe TRBD2 (5 bases). Germline V lookup: CDR1 GTSNPN, CDR2 SVGIG (reference sequence). The CDR3 runs to 15 residues. Trimming pared 0 bases from V and 6 bases from J, leaving 15 bases between.

The chain joins TRBV29-1 to TRBJ1-2; D perhaps matches TRBD1 (6 bases). CDR3 length: 15 residues. Looked up from germline, CDR1 is SQVTM and CDR2 is ANQGSEA. V lost 5 bases, J lost 2 bases, and 18 bases lay in between. The CDR3, as DNA: TGCAGCGTTAGAGGGGGAGACAAAGTGAACTATGGCTACACCTTC. This encodes CSVRGGDKVNYGYTF.

This clone was observed a few times. The genes are TRBV10-2 and TRBJ2-1, with 10 nucleotides matching TRBD2. The CDR3 extends over 14 amino acids. After removal of 9 bases from V and 4 bases from J, the junction contained 6 bases not matched to a gene. CDR1 WSHSY and CDR2 SAAADI come from the germline V gene. The CDR3 nucleotides read TGCGCCAGAACCGGGACTAGCGAGTACAATGAGCAGTTCTTC. Its translation is CARTGTSEYNEQFF.

The chain uses TRBV19 and TRBJ2-2, with D perhaps TRBD2 (5 bases). Germline V gene sequence: CDR1 LNHDA, CDR2 SQIVND (reference sequence). V shed 1 base and J shed 3 bases, with 18 bases lying between them. CDR3 length equals 18 residues. CDR3 nucleotides: TGTGCCAGTAGTATAGGTATAGGCCTTAGACTACACACCGGGGAGCTGTTTTTT. Translated: CASSIGIGLRLHTGELFF.

The chain recombines TRBV14 with TRBJ1-6; D is possibly TRBD1 (6 bases). V was pared by 6 bases and J by 6 bases, with 12 bases between. CDR1 SGHDN and CDR2 FVKESK come from the germline V gene. The CDR3 runs to 14 residues. CDR3 in amino acids: CASRMTGSNSPLHF. The DNA for the CDR3 is TGTGCCAGCAGGATGACAGGTTCTAATTCACCCCTCCACTTT.

The CDR3 DNA reads TGTGCCAGCATTGGGTCGGGCGGGTCGACAGATACGCAGTATTTT. Translation: CASIGSGGSTDTQYF. The V and J genes are TRBV6-5 and TRBJ2-3, with D possibly TRBD2 on 5 matching bases. The CDR3 has 15 residues. Germline assignment: CDR1 MNHEY and CDR2 SVGAGI. V shed 7 bases and J shed 3 bases, with 17 bases lying between them.

This rearrangement joins TRBV20-1 to TRBJ2-7; possibly TRBD2 for D (5 bases). V lost 7 bases, J lost 0 bases, and 7 bases lay in between. Germline V gene data show CDR1 as DFQATT and CDR2 as SNEGSKA (reference sequence). The CDR3 runs to 11 residues. CDR3 sequence: CSGRSSYEQYF. CDR3 in DNA: TGCAGTGGGAGGAGCTCCTACGAGCAGTACTTC.

The chain is built from TRBV2 and TRBJ2-3; TRBD2 aligns across 10 bases. Germline loops: CDR1 SNHLY, CDR2 FYNNEI. V trimming: 10 bases; J trimming: 2 bases; junction bases outside the gene matches: 12. The CDR3 is 16 amino acids. DNA of the CDR3: TGTGCCAACCAGCGGGGGGGAAGACTCTCCACAGATACGCAGTATTTT. Residues: CANQRGGRLSTDTQYF.

V is TRBV25-1 and J is TRBJ2-2, with unresolved D. Per germline, CDR1 MGHDK and CDR2 SYGVNS. The V end lost 0 bases, the J end lost 1 base, and 3 bases lay between the germline ends. CDR3 length equals 14 residues. CDR3 in amino acids: CASSEYRNTGELFF. The CDR3 DNA reads as TGTGCCAGCAGTGAATATCGGAACACCGGGGAGCTGTTTTTT.

As regards this clone: The same CDR3 can be traced to other DNA sequences in this sample. The chain employs TRBV10-3 and TRBJ2-5, with 8 nucleotides matching TRBD2. The CDR3 consists of 17 residues. The V gene end was trimmed by 0 bases and the J gene end by 4 bases; junction bases not matched to a gene: 10. Per the germline V gene, CDR1 is ENHRY and CDR2 is SYGVKD. Here the CDR3 reads CAISESLAGEGGETQYF. The CDR3 nucleotides read TGTGCCATCAGTGAGTCCCTAGCGGGCGAAGGGGGAGAGACCCAGTACTTC.

The gene calls are TRBV28 and TRBJ2-7; 9 nucleotides match TRBD1. Trimming at V came to 6 bases and at J to 5 bases, leaving 2 bases not matched to a gene. The CDR3 extends over 12 amino acids. Germline CDR1 MDHEN, CDR2 SYDVKM. The CDR3 loop reads CASSGQGHEQYF. CDR3 sequence (DNA): TGTGCCAGCAGCGGACAGGGGCACGAGCAGTACTTC.

The chain is built from TRBV29-1 and TRBJ2-5; TRBD2 matches at 7 bases. The V gene end was trimmed by 4 bases and the J gene end by 3 bases; junction bases not matched to a gene: 8. Germline CDR1 reads SQVTM; CDR2 reads ANQGSEA. The CDR3 has 14 residues. The CDR3 reads CSVARSSGEETQYF. The CDR3 DNA sequence: TGCAGCGTTGCCCGCTCTAGCGGAGAAGAGACCCAGTACTTC.

The V call is TRBV7-3, the J call TRBJ2-3; 7 bases are shared with TRBD1. With V trimmed by 5 bases and J by 1 base, 9 bases remained unmatched. The CDR3 loop spans 16 amino acids. In germline, CDR1 is SGHTA, CDR2 FQGTGA. The CDR3 reads CASSNPGGLGTDTQYF. The CDR3 DNA follows: TGTGCCAGCAGCAATCCAGGGGGTTTGGGCACAGATACGCAGTATTTT.

The V call is TRBV6-5, the J call TRBJ1-5, with TRBD1 matching over 7 bases. Looked up from germline, CDR1 is MNHEY and CDR2 is SVGAGI. CDR3 size: 15 residues. V shed 6 bases and J 3 bases; nucleotides not matched to a gene: 8. The CDR3 reads CASRPTGIDNQPQHF. CDR3 in DNA: TGTGCCAGCAGGCCGACAGGGATTGACAATCAGCCCCAGCATTTT.

The chain links TRBV28 to TRBJ1-1, with no clear D. CDR1 and CDR2 from the germline V gene are MDHEN and SYDVKM. Trimming removed 6 bases at V and 0 bases at J, with 11 bases between. The CDR3 spans 14 residues. Here the CDR3 reads CASSPRSLNTEAFF. In DNA, the CDR3 is TGTGCCAGCAGCCCGAGGAGCCTGAACACTGAAGCTTTCTTT.

The gene calls are TRBV6-5 and TRBJ1-1, with a weak D call TRBD1 (6 bases). Germline V CDR1 and CDR2: MNHEY, SVGAGI. V gave up 7 bases and J gave up 1 base, with 16 bases separating them. The CDR3 has 15 residues. The CDR3 sequence: CASTTGPQGNTEAFF. CDR3 bases: TGTGCCAGCACCACAGGGCCTCAGGGGAACACTGAAGCTTTCTTT.

The chain is built from TRBV27 and TRBJ2-7; 11 bases map to TRBD2. The J segment lost 3 bases and the V segment lost 5 bases, leaving 9 bases of the junction unmatched. This CDR3 has 16 amino acids. CDR1 MNHEY and CDR2 SMNVEV come from the germline V gene (reference sequence). CDR3 protein: CASSHILAGGNYEQYF. The CDR3 DNA is TGTGCCAGCAGTCACATTCTAGCGGGGGGCAACTACGAGCAGTACTTC.

This clone was recorded a few times. V and J are TRBV5-8 and TRBJ2-7; D is perhaps TRBD2 (5 bases). Trimming took 1 base from V and 0 from J, leaving 11 bases between them. The CDR3 has 15 amino acids. CDR1 SGHTS and CDR2 YDEGEE come from the germline V gene. This CDR3 is CASSLSGGGSYEQYF. CDR3 coding DNA: TGTGCCAGCAGCTTGTCAGGAGGTGGCTCCTACGAGCAGTACTTC.

This chain joins TRBV18 and TRBJ1-5, with TRBD1 matching 9 bases. With V trimmed by 4 bases and J by 5 bases, 0 bases remained unmatched. CDR1 and CDR2 from the germline V gene are KGHSH and LQKENI. CDR3 length equals 13 residues. This chain's CDR3 is CASSRDRDQPQHF. CDR3 nucleotide sequence: TGTGCCAGCTCACGGGACAGGGATCAGCCCCAGCATTTT. Based on the CDR3 plus reference TRBV18 and TRBJ1-5, the full variable domain is NAGVMQNPRHLVRRRGQEARLRCSPMKGHSHVYWYRQLPEEGLKFMVYLQKENIIDESGMPKERFSAEFPKEGPSILRIQQVVRGDSAAYFCASSRDRDQPQHFGDGTRLSIL.